This entry lists 14 T cell receptor beta chains sequenced from one sample in a study of Graves' ophthalmopathy and Graves' hyperthyroidism. Using RNA transcripts, the TCR beta CDR3 regions were amplified. Second-round multiplex PCR followed a first-round RT-PCR using HTBI primers. TCRdb reanalysed the multiplex PCR reads using MiXCR and keeps one entry per CDR3 protein. The sample yields 680,000 or so distinct CDR3 sequences, 22% seen once. The material sequenced was peripheral blood. These receptor sequences come from a woman aged 18-29 years with stable Graves' hyperthyroidism. Some clones in this sample may be carry-over from other donors' samples.

CDR3 loop: CASSPGSLNTEAFF. The CDR3 DNA follows: TGTGCCAGCAGCCCAGGGAGCCTGAACACTGAAGCTTTCTTT. This chain links TRBV11-1 with TRBJ1-1, with TRBD1 as a possible D gene (5 bases). Per germline, CDR1 SGHAT and CDR2 FQDESV (reference sequence). This CDR3 is 14 amino acids long. V dropped 5 bases and J dropped 0 bases, with 10 bases sitting between them. Together with reference TRBV11-1 and TRBJ1-1, the CDR3 gives the full variable domain: EAEVAQSPRYKITEKSQAVAFWCDPISGHATLYWYRQILGQGPELLVQFQDESVVDDSQLPKDRFSAERLKGVDSTLKIQPAELGDSAMYLCASSPGSLNTEAFFGQGTRLTVV.

This clonotype came up a few times. J is TRBJ1-2 and V is TRBV24-1; D not resolved. The CDR3 extends over 13 amino acids. Trimming shortened V by 6 bases and J by 3 bases, and 10 bases separated the two germline ends. Germline V CDR1 and CDR2: KGHDR, SFDVKD. Written as DNA, the CDR3 is TGTGCCACCAGTTTCGAGGACTACTATGGCTACACCTTC. Translating it yields CATSFEDYYGYTF.

V is TRBV2 and J is TRBJ2-5; unclear D gene. The length of the CDR3 is 14 residues. Per the germline V gene, CDR1 is SNHLY and CDR2 is FYNNEI. V was clipped by 4 bases and J by 4 bases, with 13 bases between them. DNA of the CDR3: TGTGCCAGCAGTGTCAAGAGCTACCTAGAGACCCAGTACTTC. Protein: CASSVKSYLETQYF. Supplemented by reference TRBV2 and TRBJ2-5, the full variable domain reads EPEVTQTPSHQVTQMGQEVILRCVPISNHLYFYWYRQILGQKVEFLVSFYNNEISEKSEIFDDQFSVERPDGSNFTLKIRSTKLEDSAMYFCASSVKSYLETQYFGPGTRLLVL.

This clonotype was counted many times. The CDR3 DNA sequence: TGCAGTGCCACGACTGTGGGGCACACTAGCAATCAGCCCCAGCATTTT. It yields the protein CSATTVGHTSNQPQHF. The chain uses TRBV20-1 and TRBJ1-5; D perhaps matches TRBD1 (5 bases). Trimming took 6 bases from V and 0 from J, leaving 18 bases between them. CDR3 length equals 16 residues. Per the germline V gene, CDR1 is DFQATT and CDR2 is SNEGSKA (reference sequence).

This clonotype was picked up many times. The gene calls are TRBV2 and TRBJ1-1, with 7 bases matching TRBD1. The junction had 9 bases not matched to a gene; V was cut back by 8 bases and J by 3 bases. This CDR3 spans 14 amino acids. Germline CDR1 is SNHLY and CDR2 is FYNNEI. CDR3 coding DNA: TGTGCCAGCCAGTTGATCACAGGGGACACTGAAGCTTTCTTT. It yields the protein CASQLITGDTEAFF.

This clonotype appeared many times. The V and J genes are TRBV6-1 and TRBJ1-1; tentatively, D is TRBD1 (6 bases). The CDR3 loop spans 13 amino acids. CDR1 and CDR2 (germline): MNHNS, SASEGT. V shed 3 bases and J shed 6 bases, with 11 bases lying between them. The CDR3 region is CASSEAPGAEAFF. As DNA, the CDR3 is TGTGCCAGCAGTGAGGCCCCAGGGGCTGAAGCTTTCTTT.

This clonotype was picked up many times. The chain links TRBV12-3 or TRBV12-4 to TRBJ2-5; D may be TRBD1 (5 bases). Trimming removed 6 bases from V and 1 base from J, with 12 bases in between. The CDR3 is 14 residues long. This chain's CDR3 is CASRPQDPQETQYF. Written as DNA, the CDR3 is TGTGCCAGCAGGCCACAGGACCCCCAAGAGACCCAGTACTTC.

The gene calls are TRBV7-8 and TRBJ2-5; 10 positions agree with TRBD1. The CDR3 is made up of 15 amino acids. CDR1 and CDR2 from the germline V gene are SGHVS and FQNEAQ. Unmatched junction bases numbered 8, after V lost 5 bases and J lost 5 bases. CDR3 region: CASSPGTGVRETQYF. The CDR3 nucleotides are TGTGCCAGCAGCCCAGGGACAGGGGTTCGGGAGACCCAGTACTTC.

Ten or more counts support this clonotype. The CDR3 region is CASRVGRSNSPLHF. The CDR3 bases are TGTGCCAGCAGGGTGGGAAGGAGTAATTCACCCCTCCACTTT. This chain connects TRBV28 to TRBJ1-6; no clear D gene. The ends were cut back, 6 bases at V and 6 bases at J, with 12 bases in the middle. This CDR3 spans 14 amino acids. Germline loops: CDR1 MDHEN, CDR2 SYDVKM.

Comments on this clonotype: It may be a read error: a sequence one base away is much more abundant. The rearrangement joins TRBV27 to TRBJ2-7; 7 bases line up with TRBD1. In germline, CDR1 is MNHEY, CDR2 SMNVEV (reference sequence). This CDR3 has 14 amino acids. The CDR3 region has the DNA TGTGCCATCAGTTTTGGGGACAGACCTTACGAGCAGTACTTC. Encoded protein: CAISFGDRPYEQYF.

The V gene is TRBV6-1, the J gene TRBJ2-2; 12 nucleotides align to TRBD2. Losses at the gene ends were 6 bases for V and 6 bases for J; bases not matched to a gene: 5. Germline V CDR1 and CDR2: MNHNS, SASEGT. CDR3 length: 15 amino acids. The CDR3 spells CASSRTSGRSGELFF. In nucleotides, the CDR3 is TGTGCCAGCAGCCGAACTAGCGGGAGGTCCGGGGAGCTGTTTTTT.

The V and J genes are TRBV10-1 and TRBJ2-5; perhaps D is TRBD1 or TRBD2 (6 bases each). CDR3 length: 14 amino acids. Trimming took off 6 bases at V and 7 bases at J, with 18 bases between the two ends. CDR1 WNHNN and CDR2 SYGVQD come from the germline V gene (reference sequence). Written as DNA, the CDR3 is TGCGCCAGCAGCGTGTCCCGGGGGCTGGGGACCCAGTACTTC. It translates to CASSVSRGLGTQYF.

This clonotype was counted at least ten times. The chain employs TRBV28 and TRBJ2-5; tentative D call: TRBD1 (5 bases). Per germline, CDR1 MDHEN and CDR2 SYDVKM. The CDR3 is 12 amino acids. The V and J ends lost 6 bases and 7 bases respectively, with 12 bases between them. For the CDR3, the DNA is TGTGCCAGCAGAGACAGTATTGGGACCCAGTACTTC. Protein sequence: CASRDSIGTQYF. The variable domain in full, completed from reference TRBV28 and TRBJ2-5, reads DVKVTQSSRYLVKRTGEKVFLECVQDMDHENMFWYRQDPGLGLRLIYFSYDVKMKEKGDIPEGYSVSREKKERFSLILESASTNQTSMYLCASRDSIGTQYFGPGTRLLVL.

Remarks on this clonotype: One base away lies a much larger clone, so this may be a sequencing read error. The rearrangement joins TRBV7-6 to TRBJ2-5; tentatively, D is TRBD2 (7 bases). The CDR3 sequence is 15 residues long. Germline loops: CDR1 SGHVS, CDR2 FNYEAQ. Trimming removed 0 bases from V and 5 bases from J, with 13 bases in between. The CDR3 DNA reads as TGTGCCAGCAGCTTAGCGTCACAGGGAGGGGAGACCCAGTACTTC. Translating gives CASSLASQGGETQYF.